What follows are 8 T cell receptor beta chains derived from one specimen sequenced in a study of cytomegalovirus exposure and HLA in healthy donors. 60 Vbeta and 13 Jbeta primers were used in PCR. Assay used: immunoSEQ multiplex PCR; TCRdb lists only in-frame clones, some missing. The repertoire has roughly 290,000 clones, roughly 80% of them found once; the top ten carry around 0.33%. Specimen: PBMCs. Every receptor here comes from a girl aged 2-10 years in good health and CMV-seronegative.

The V gene is TRBV29-1, the J gene TRBJ2-3, with a weak D call TRBD2 (5 bases). CDR3 length equals 14 residues. Trimming took off 6 bases at V and 2 bases at J, with 15 bases between the two ends. Germline V gene lookup returns CDR1 SQVTM and CDR2 ANQGSEA. For the CDR3, the DNA is TGCAGCGTCCTAAGGGCGGAGGTCACAGATACGCAGTATTTT. As protein: CSVLRAEVTDTQYF.

This clone was seen more than once but under ten times. The V call is TRBV7-8, the J call TRBJ2-6; no firm D call. Germline CDR1 SGHVS, CDR2 FQNEAQ. CDR3 length equals 15 residues. Trimming stripped 2 bases from V and 0 bases from J, with 5 bases between. The CDR3 nucleotides read TGTGCCAGCAGCTTACCCTCCTCTGGGGCCAACGTCCTGACTTTC. Residues: CASSLPSSGANVLTF. The variable domain in full, with the rest retrieved from reference TRBV7-8 and TRBJ2-6, is GAGVSQSPRYKVAKRGQDVALRCDPISGHVSLFWYQQALGQGPEFLTYFQNEAQLDKSGLPSDRFFAERPEGSVSTLKIQRTQQEDSAVYLCASSLPSSGANVLTFGAGSRLTVL.

The gene calls are TRBV7-3 and TRBJ2-7, with 9 nucleotides matching TRBD2. Unmatched junction bases numbered 7, after V lost 5 bases and J lost 2 bases. The CDR3 has 15 residues. Germline assignment: CDR1 SGHTA and CDR2 FQGTGA. The CDR3 protein is CASSLSGGTTYEQYF. In nucleotides, the CDR3 is TGTGCCAGCAGCCTTAGCGGGGGAACGACCTACGAGCAGTACTTC.

The CDR3: CASSSPGQGSPGYTF. The CDR3 bases are TGTGCCAGCAGTTCCCCGGGACAGGGTTCTCCTGGCTACACCTTC. The chain uses TRBV28 and TRBJ1-2, with TRBD1 matching over 9 bases. The CDR3 is made up of 15 amino acids. The V gene end was trimmed by 4 bases and the J gene end by 7 bases; junction bases not matched to a gene: 10. Looked up from germline, CDR1 is MDHEN and CDR2 is SYDVKM.

This chain links TRBV18 with TRBJ2-5; weak D call: TRBD2 (5 bases). CDR1 and CDR2 from the germline V gene are KGHSH and LQKENI. The CDR3 is made up of 14 amino acids. V was shortened by 0 bases and J by 2 bases, with 7 bases between the two germline ends. This CDR3 reads CASSPPRGQETQYF. The CDR3 nucleotides read TGTGCCAGCTCACCACCGAGAGGGCAAGAGACCCAGTACTTC.

The chain is built from TRBV29-1 and TRBJ1-2, with D possibly TRBD1 on 5 matching bases. The V gene's germline CDR1 is SQVTM and CDR2 ANQGSEA. V lost 5 bases and J lost 2, with 15 bases in between. This CDR3 is 14 amino acids long. In DNA form, the CDR3 reads TGCAGCGTTTTGTTCGGGGGTCGAAACTATGGCTACACCTTC. Its protein product is CSVLFGGRNYGYTF.

The chain combines TRBV9 with TRBJ2-5, with TRBD2 identical over 11 bases. The DNA end lines up better with TRBJ2-7; the J call may be wrong. The CDR3 loop spans 15 amino acids. CDR1 and CDR2 from the germline V gene are SGDLS and YYNGEE. The CDR3 is CASSVGTSGLYEQYF. The DNA for the CDR3 is TGTGCCAGCAGCGTTGGGACTAGCGGCCTTTACGAGCAGTACTTC.

V gene TRBV28 combines with J gene TRBJ2-7; 10 bases map to TRBD2. The CDR3 totals 15 residues. The trim removed 4 bases at V and 3 bases at J, leaving 6 bases unmatched. Looked up from germline, CDR1 is MDHEN and CDR2 is SYDVKM. The CDR3 loop reads CASSSLAGAVYEQYF. The CDR3 coding sequence is TGTGCCAGCAGTTCTCTAGCGGGGGCCGTCTACGAGCAGTACTTC.